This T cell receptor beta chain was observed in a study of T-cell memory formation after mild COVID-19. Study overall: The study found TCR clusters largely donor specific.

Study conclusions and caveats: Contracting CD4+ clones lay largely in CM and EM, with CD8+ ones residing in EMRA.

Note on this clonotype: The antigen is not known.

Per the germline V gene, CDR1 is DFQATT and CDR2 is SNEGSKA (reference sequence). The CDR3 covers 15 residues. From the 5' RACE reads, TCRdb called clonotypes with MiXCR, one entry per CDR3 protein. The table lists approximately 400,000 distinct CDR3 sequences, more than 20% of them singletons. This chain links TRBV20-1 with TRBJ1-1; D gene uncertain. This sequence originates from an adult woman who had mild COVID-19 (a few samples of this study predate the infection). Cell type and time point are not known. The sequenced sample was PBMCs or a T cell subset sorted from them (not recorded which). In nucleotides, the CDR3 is TGCAGCGTTATTTCCGCCGGGTACATGAACACTGAAGCTTTCTTT. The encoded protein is CSVISAGYMNTEAFF.